This T cell receptor beta chain appears in the sequencing data of a study of T cell changes during pregnancy in multiple sclerosis. Losses at the gene ends were 3 bases for V and 8 bases for J; bases not matched to a gene: 14. Germline V CDR1 and CDR2: GTSNPN, SVGIG (reference sequence). The CDR3 is made up of 17 amino acids. Some clones are missing from TCRdb's copy, which holds only in-frame ones; the method was immunoSEQ multiplex PCR. The repertoire includes about 59,000 clones, about 95% of them detected once, and just over 2.5% sits in the top ten. This rearrangement joins TRBV30 to TRBJ1-4; 11 bases fit TRBD1. The TCR sequence derives from a female donor with multiple sclerosis, enrolled in a pregnancy study. Sample: CD8+ T cells from peripheral blood mononuclear cells, taken after pregnancy. CDR3: CAWSPGQGAAFREKLFF. The CDR3, as DNA: TGTGCCTGGAGCCCCGGACAGGGGGCCGCGTTTCGGGAAAAACTGTTTTTT.